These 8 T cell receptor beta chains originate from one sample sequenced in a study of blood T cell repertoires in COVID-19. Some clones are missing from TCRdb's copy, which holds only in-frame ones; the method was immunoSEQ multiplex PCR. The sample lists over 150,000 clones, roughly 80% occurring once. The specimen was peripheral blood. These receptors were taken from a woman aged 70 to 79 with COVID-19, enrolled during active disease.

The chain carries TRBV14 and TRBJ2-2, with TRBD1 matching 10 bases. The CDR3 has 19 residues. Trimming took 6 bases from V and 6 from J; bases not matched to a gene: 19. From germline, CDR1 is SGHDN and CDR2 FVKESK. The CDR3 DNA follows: TGTGCCAGCAGTCTCCGTGCCGGGACAGGGGTTTTGTTGGCCGGGGAGCTGTTTTTT. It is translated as CASSLRAGTGVLLAGELFF.

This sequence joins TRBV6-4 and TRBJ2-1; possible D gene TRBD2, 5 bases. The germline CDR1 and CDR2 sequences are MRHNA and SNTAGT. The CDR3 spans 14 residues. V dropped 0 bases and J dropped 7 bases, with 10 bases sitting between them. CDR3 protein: CASSDSAGINEQFF. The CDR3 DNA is TGTGCCAGCAGTGACTCAGCCGGGATTAATGAGCAGTTCTTC.

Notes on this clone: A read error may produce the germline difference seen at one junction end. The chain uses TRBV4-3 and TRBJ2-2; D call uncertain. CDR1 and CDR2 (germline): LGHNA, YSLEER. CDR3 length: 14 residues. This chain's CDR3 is CASSQVRNIGELFF. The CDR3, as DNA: TGCGCCAGCAGCCAAGTTCGAAACATCGGGGAGCTGTTTTTT.

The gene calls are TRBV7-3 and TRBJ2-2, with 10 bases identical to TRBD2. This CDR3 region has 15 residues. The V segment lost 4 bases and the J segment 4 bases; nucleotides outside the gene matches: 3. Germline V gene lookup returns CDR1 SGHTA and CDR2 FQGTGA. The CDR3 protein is CASSSRLAGTGELFF. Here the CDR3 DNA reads TGTGCCAGCAGCTCACGACTAGCGGGCACCGGGGAGCTGTTTTTT.

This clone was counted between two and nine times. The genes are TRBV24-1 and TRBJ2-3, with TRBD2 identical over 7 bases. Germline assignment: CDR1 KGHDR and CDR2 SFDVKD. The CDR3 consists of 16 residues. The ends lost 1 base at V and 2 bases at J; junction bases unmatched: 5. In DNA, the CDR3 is TGTGCCACCAGTGATTTTCGGCGGGAGTACACAGATACGCAGTATTTT. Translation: CATSDFRREYTDTQYF.

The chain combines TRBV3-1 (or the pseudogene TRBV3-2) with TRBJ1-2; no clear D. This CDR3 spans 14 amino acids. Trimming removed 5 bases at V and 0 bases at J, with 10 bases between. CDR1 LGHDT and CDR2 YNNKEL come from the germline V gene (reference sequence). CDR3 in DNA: TGTGCCAGCAGCTTCGGGTGGACTAACTATGGCTACACCTTC. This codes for CASSFGWTNYGYTF.

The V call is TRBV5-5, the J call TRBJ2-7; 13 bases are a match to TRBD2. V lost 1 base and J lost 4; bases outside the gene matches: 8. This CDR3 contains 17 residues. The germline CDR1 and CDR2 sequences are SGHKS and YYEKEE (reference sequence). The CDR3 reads CASSLNLGLAGVYEQYF. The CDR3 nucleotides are TGTGCCAGCAGCTTGAACCTCGGACTAGCGGGAGTATACGAGCAGTACTTC.

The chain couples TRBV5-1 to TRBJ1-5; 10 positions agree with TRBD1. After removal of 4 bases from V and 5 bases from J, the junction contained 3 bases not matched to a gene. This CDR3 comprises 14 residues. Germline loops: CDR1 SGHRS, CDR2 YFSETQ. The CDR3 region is CASSPGTGDQPQHF. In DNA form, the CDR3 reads TGCGCCAGCAGCCCTGGGACAGGGGATCAGCCCCAGCATTTT.